These 10 T cell receptor beta chains originate from one sample sequenced in a study of OX40 agonist ivuxolimab in advanced cancers. Only in-frame clones appear in the TCRdb table, and some are missing; sequencing was by immunoSEQ multiplex PCR. Of under 80,000 clones in the sample, just over 85% were seen once. Here the sequenced sample was CD4+ or CD8+ T cells sorted from blood, taken in a trial of the OX40 agonist ivuxolimab. The receptors originated from an adult with an advanced solid tumor such as melanoma, head and neck, liver or kidney cancer.

V is TRBV28 and J is TRBJ1-6, with no clear D. Germline V gives CDR1 MDHEN, CDR2 SYDVKM. This CDR3 region has 13 residues. V dropped 6 bases and J dropped 6 bases, with 9 bases sitting between them. The CDR3: CASSGPVNSPLHF. The CDR3, as DNA: TGTGCCAGCAGCGGACCGGTTAATTCACCCCTCCACTTT.

CDR3 DNA sequence: TGCAGCGTGATGAAGGGGGGAGGGGGCCAAGAGACCCAGTACTTC. Its translation: CSVMKGGGGQETQYF. This chain joins TRBV29-1 and TRBJ2-5, with a weak D call TRBD2 (7 bases). With 6 bases removed from V and 1 base from J, the gap between germline ends came to 18 bases. The CDR3 is 15 amino acids. Germline V lookup: CDR1 SQVTM, CDR2 ANQGSEA. Full variable domain (remainder filled in from reference TRBV29-1 and TRBJ2-5): SAVISQKPSRDICQRGTSLTIQCQVDSQVTMMFWYRQQPGQSLTLIATANQGSEATYESGFVIDKFPISRPNLTFSTLTVSNMSPEDSSIYLCSVMKGGGGQETQYFGPGTRLLVL.

Only one count was recorded for this clone. The CDR3 is CASGDEGTGSYEQYF. The CDR3, as DNA: TGTGCCAGCGGGGACGAGGGGACGGGATCCTACGAGCAGTACTTC. This sequence joins TRBV6-1 and TRBJ2-7; D may be TRBD1 or TRBD2 (5 bases each). The CDR3 totals 15 residues. V lost 8 bases to trimming and J lost 1 base, with 18 bases between them. From germline, CDR1 is MNHNS and CDR2 SASEGT.

This clone was seen once. The genes are TRBV18 and TRBJ2-7, with a possible D match to TRBD1 (6 bases). The CDR3 totals 14 residues. Trimming stripped 3 bases from V and 0 bases from J, with 9 bases between. Per the germline V gene, CDR1 is KGHSH and CDR2 is LQKENI. CDR3 nucleotides: TGTGCCAGCTCACCCGGGGACATCTCCTACGAGCAGTACTTC. The encoded protein is CASSPGDISYEQYF.

The rearrangement links TRBV28 to TRBJ2-1; 9 bases are a match to TRBD2. The germline V gene encodes CDR1 MDHEN and CDR2 SYDVKM. Trimming at V came to 6 bases and at J to 2 bases, leaving 11 bases not matched to a gene. The CDR3 extends over 17 amino acids. The CDR3 region has the DNA TGTGCCAGCAGCACTAGCGGGCATGGTAGCACCTACAATGAGCAGTTCTTC. It encodes CASSTSGHGSTYNEQFF.

V usage is TRBV4-3 and J usage is TRBJ2-1; D call uncertain. This CDR3 spans 16 amino acids. Trimming stripped 1 base from V and 9 bases from J, with 19 bases between. Germline values: CDR1 LGHNA, CDR2 YSLEER. CDR3 in amino acids: CASSQVGYVTGGEQFF. DNA for the CDR3: TGCGCCAGCAGCCAAGTAGGCTACGTAACGGGCGGTGAGCAGTTCTTC.

The V and J genes are TRBV2 and TRBJ2-5; no clear D gene. CDR3 length: 12 amino acids. CDR1 and CDR2 (germline): SNHLY, FYNNEI. Trimming removed 6 bases from V and 1 base from J, with 6 bases in between. The CDR3 DNA sequence: TGTGCCAGCAGGAAGACCCAAGAGACCCAGTACTTC. This gives the protein CASRKTQETQYF.

In its sample, this clone was seen a few times. The chain recombines TRBV5-6 with TRBJ1-6; D is ambiguous. Between the trimmed V and J ends, which lost 2 bases and 9 bases, there was a span of 12 bases. Per germline, CDR1 SGHDT and CDR2 YYEEEE. The CDR3 loop spans 14 amino acids. The CDR3 region is CASSFPTGGSPLHF. In nucleotides, the CDR3 is TGTGCCAGCAGCTTTCCGACCGGAGGTTCACCCCTCCACTTT.

The chain is built from TRBV5-1 and TRBJ2-5; 9 positions agree with TRBD1. The CDR3 contains 15 residues. With 4 bases clipped from V and 2 bases from J, the junction kept 6 bases outside the gene matches. The germline V gene encodes CDR1 SGHRS and CDR2 YFSETQ. The CDR3 spells CASSPAGQGQETQYF. For the CDR3, the DNA is TGCGCCAGCAGCCCGGCCGGACAGGGGCAAGAGACCCAGTACTTC.

The CDR3, as DNA: TGTGCCAGTAGTATAGCTTCCCGGACAGCCTATGGCTACACCTTC. Protein product: CASSIASRTAYGYTF. The chain carries TRBV19 and TRBJ1-2, with D possibly being TRBD1 (6 bases). The CDR3 has 15 residues. V was trimmed by 1 base and J by 4 bases, leaving 13 bases between them. Germline assignment: CDR1 LNHDA and CDR2 SQIVND (reference sequence).